A single sample is the source of the 29 T cell receptor beta chains below, sequenced in a study of shared clonotypes between healthy human individuals. Libraries were prepared by immunoSEQ multiplex PCR; TCRdb keeps only in-frame clonotypes and omits some of them. The profile shows roughly 2.2 million clones, 90% to 95% of them singletons. Specimen: naive CD4+ T cells from PBMCs. Subset indicated: CD45RA+ positively selected. These receptors came from a man between 18 and 35 years old in good health. Some clones in this sample may be carry-over from other donors' samples.

V gene TRBV15 combines with J gene TRBJ2-3, with 10 bases matching TRBD2. Germline CDR1 LNHNV, CDR2 YYDKDF (reference sequence). Trimming cost V 5 bases and J 4 bases; bases outside gene matches: 6. The length of the CDR3 is 15 residues. Written as DNA, the CDR3 is TGTGCCACCAGCTCGCTAGCGGGAGACGCAGATACGCAGTATTTT. Translated: CATSSLAGDADTQYF.

The gene calls are TRBV7-9 and TRBJ2-1; TRBD2 matches 7 bases. V gave up 2 bases and J gave up 0 bases; unmatched junction bases: 4. Germline CDR1 SEHNR, CDR2 FQNEAQ (reference sequence). CDR3 length: 16 residues. The DNA for the CDR3 is TGTGCCAGCAGCTTAAGGCGGGAGAGCTCCTACAATGAGCAGTTCTTC. As protein: CASSLRRESSYNEQFF.

The count of this clone is one. This chain links TRBV18 with TRBJ1-2; TRBD1 aligns across 9 bases. This CDR3 is built from 15 residues. Unmatched junction bases numbered 9, after V lost 3 bases and J lost 7 bases. Germline CDR1 is KGHSH and CDR2 is LQKENI. The CDR3 loop reads CASSPLGQGEGGYTF. DNA of the CDR3: TGTGCCAGCTCACCGTTGGGACAGGGAGAGGGTGGCTACACCTTC.

The chain employs TRBV6-1 and TRBJ2-1; D possibly corresponds to TRBD1 (5 bases). Deletions cut 0 bases from V and 4 bases from J, with 19 bases between. Germline V lookup: CDR1 MNHNS, CDR2 SASEGT. CDR3 length equals 18 residues. The CDR3 loop reads CASSEAQGFTRIYNEQFF. DNA for the CDR3: TGTGCCAGCAGTGAAGCCCAGGGCTTCACGAGAATATACAATGAGCAGTTCTTC.

The rearrangement joins TRBV28 to TRBJ1-2, with D uncertain. Germline loops: CDR1 MDHEN, CDR2 SYDVKM. Trimming left V 7 bases short and J 8 bases short, with 17 bases between. The length of the CDR3 is 13 residues. CDR3 bases: TGTGCCAGCACCCAAGTGAACCTCGGGGGCTACACCTTC. This sequence encodes CASTQVNLGGYTF.

Only one count was recorded for this clone. The rearrangement links TRBV29-1 to TRBJ2-2; maybe TRBD1 (6 bases). The CDR3 has 14 residues. CDR1 is SQVTM and CDR2 is ANQGSEA in the germline V gene. Trimming shortened V by 7 bases and J by 2 bases, and 14 bases separated the two germline ends. The CDR3 protein is CSARTAVNTGELFF. For the CDR3, the DNA is TGCAGCGCCCGGACAGCAGTCAACACCGGGGAGCTGTTTTTT.

The chain links TRBV18 to TRBJ2-5, with D unresolved. Germline V CDR1 and CDR2: KGHSH, LQKENI. Between the trimmed V and J ends, which lost 3 bases and 4 bases, there was a span of 12 bases. The CDR3 is 14 residues long. CDR3 amino acids: CASSPIFPPETQYF. CDR3 DNA: TGTGCCAGCTCACCGATTTTTCCCCCAGAGACCCAGTACTTC. Full variable domain (missing parts from reference TRBV18 and TRBJ2-5): NAGVMQNPRHLVRRRGQEARLRCSPMKGHSHVYWYRQLPEEGLKFMVYLQKENIIDESGMPKERFSAEFPKEGPSILRIQQVVRGDSAAYFCASSPIFPPETQYFGPGTRLLVL.

J is TRBJ1-2 and V is TRBV28; unclear D gene. The CDR3 has 12 amino acids. Germline CDR1 MDHEN, CDR2 SYDVKM. Trimming removed 6 bases from V and 7 bases from J, with 12 bases in between. CDR3 in DNA: TGTGCCAGCAGGCCCCCGGGAGGTGGCTACACCTTC. Its protein is CASRPPGGGYTF.

The chain uses TRBV5-1 and TRBJ2-3; 10 bases map to TRBD1. Germline trimming cut 3 bases from V and 5 bases from J; bases unmatched to any gene: 12. The CDR3 consists of 17 residues. Germline loops: CDR1 SGHRS, CDR2 YFSETQ. CDR3 amino acids: CASSSSPPGQGKDTQYF. As DNA, the CDR3 is TGCGCCAGCAGCTCCAGCCCCCCGGGACAGGGGAAAGATACGCAGTATTTT.

This clone was recorded once. This sequence joins TRBV5-4 and TRBJ2-4; tentatively, D is TRBD1 or TRBD2 (5 bases each). This CDR3 contains 16 residues. Germline V gene data show CDR1 as SGHNT and CDR2 as YYREEE (reference sequence). V was pared by 2 bases and J by 0 bases, with 12 bases between. CDR3 amino acids: CASSFGQGVAKNIQYF. CDR3 nucleotide sequence: TGTGCCAGCAGCTTTGGCCAGGGAGTAGCCAAAAACATTCAGTACTTC.

This rearrangement joins TRBV9 to TRBJ2-6; TRBD2 is a possible D gene (5 bases). Trimming cost V 0 bases and J 0 bases, with 13 bases left between them. Germline CDR1 is SGDLS and CDR2 is YYNGEE. This CDR3 region has 18 residues. The CDR3 loop is CASSVGLRDYSGANVLTF. Written as DNA, the CDR3 is TGTGCCAGCAGCGTAGGGTTACGGGATTACTCTGGGGCCAACGTCCTGACTTTC.

J is TRBJ1-1 and V is TRBV4-3; D unclear. CDR1 and CDR2 from the germline V gene are LGHNA and YSLEER. With 1 base removed from V and 0 bases from J, the gap between germline ends came to 9 bases. The CDR3 runs to 15 residues. The CDR3 protein is CASSQAIRMNTEAFF. In nucleotides, the CDR3 is TGCGCCAGCAGCCAAGCTATCCGCATGAACACTGAAGCTTTCTTT.

J is TRBJ2-6 and V is TRBV28, with unresolved D. CDR1 is MDHEN, CDR2 SYDVKM, per germline. V gave up 6 bases and J gave up 1 base, with 13 bases separating them. The CDR3 is 16 residues long. In nucleotides, the CDR3 is TGTGCCAGCAGGTTACGAGGTGGGTCTGGGGCCAACGTCCTGACTTTC. Its translation: CASRLRGGSGANVLTF.

In regard to this clone: Other nucleotide sequences in the sample specify the same CDR3. The chain carries TRBV5-1 and TRBJ2-7, with D possibly matching TRBD1 (6 bases). Germline lookup yields CDR1 SGHRS and CDR2 YFSETQ. This CDR3 has 13 residues. The V and J ends lost 4 bases and 3 bases respectively, with 11 bases between them. CDR3 in amino acids: CASSPGTIYEQYF. The CDR3 region has the DNA TGCGCCAGCAGCCCCGGGACAATCTACGAGCAGTACTTC.

The V and J genes are TRBV18 and TRBJ2-1; the match to TRBD2 covers 7 bases. Trimming took 2 bases from V and 6 from J; bases not matched to a gene: 7. The CDR3 covers 15 residues. CDR1 is KGHSH, CDR2 LQKENI, per germline. The CDR3 bases are TGTGCCAGCTCACCAGTTGGCGGGAGTCCCAATGAGCAGTTCTTC. Encoded protein: CASSPVGGSPNEQFF.

This sequence joins TRBV6-1 and TRBJ2-7; D uncertain. The CDR3 is 14 residues long. V lost 3 bases and J lost 3, with 12 bases in between. Germline V lookup: CDR1 MNHNS, CDR2 SASEGT. CDR3 bases: TGTGCCAGCAGTGAGGTTGCGGACGGCTACGAGCAGTACTTC. It codes for CASSEVADGYEQYF.

As regards this clone: Other DNA sequences from this sample encode an identical CDR3 as well. The chain employs TRBV9 and TRBJ2-3; 7 bases fit TRBD2. J was trimmed by 3 bases and V by 2 bases; bases with no gene match: 9. The V gene's germline CDR1 is SGDLS and CDR2 YYNGEE. The CDR3 is 16 amino acids. The chain's CDR3 is CASSVGRERGTDTQYF. The CDR3 coding sequence is TGTGCCAGCAGCGTGGGGCGGGAGAGAGGGACAGATACGCAGTATTTT.

V usage is TRBV4-2 and J usage is TRBJ1-5; D call uncertain. V gave up 0 bases and J gave up 6 bases, with 12 bases separating them. CDR3 size: 15 residues. Looked up from germline, CDR1 is LGHNA and CDR2 is YNFKEQ. Here the CDR3 DNA reads TGTGCCAGCAGCCAAGATAGTCTCGGGCCTCAGCCCCAGCATTTT. Protein: CASSQDSLGPQPQHF.

CDR3 DNA sequence: TGCGCCAGCAGCCAAGAATTGTACTGGGAGGGCAATTCACCCCTCCACTTT. This encodes CASSQELYWEGNSPLHF. The chain joins TRBV4-3 to TRBJ1-6; D gene uncertain. The germline V and J ends were trimmed by 0 bases and 7 bases, with 16 bases remaining between them. The CDR3 loop spans 17 amino acids. Germline assignment: CDR1 LGHNA and CDR2 YSLEER.

The J gene is TRBJ2-3, the V gene TRBV6-5; D is ambiguous. The germline V gene encodes CDR1 MNHEY and CDR2 SVGAGI. The CDR3 has 14 amino acids. The germline V and J ends were trimmed by 5 bases and 2 bases, with 11 bases remaining between them. The CDR3 DNA reads as TGTGCCAGCAGTCCTATAGCCTACACAGATACGCAGTATTTT. It encodes CASSPIAYTDTQYF.

The chain employs TRBV14 and TRBJ2-1; 8 bases map to TRBD2. Unmatched junction bases numbered 5, after V lost 4 bases and J lost 6 bases. The CDR3 totals 14 residues. Germline CDR1 and CDR2: SGHDN and FVKESK. CDR3 sequence: CASSPALAANEQFF. CDR3 DNA sequence: TGTGCCAGCAGCCCCGCACTAGCGGCCAATGAGCAGTTCTTC. Together with reference TRBV14 and TRBJ2-1, the CDR3 gives the full variable domain: EAGVTQFPSHSVIEKGQTVTLRCDPISGHDNLYWYRRVMGKEIKFLLHFVKESKQDESGMPNNRFLAERTGGTYSTLKVQPAELEDSGVYFCASSPALAANEQFFGPGTRLTVL.

The rearrangement joins TRBV6-6 to TRBJ2-1; TRBD2 matches 13 bases. CDR3 size: 16 residues. Trimming removed 4 bases from V and 10 bases from J; junction bases left unmatched: 10. CDR1 is MNHNY and CDR2 is SVGAGI in the germline V gene (reference sequence). CDR3 sequence reads: CASSFSSGTSGIEQFF. Here the CDR3 DNA reads TGTGCCAGCAGTTTTTCATCCGGGACTAGCGGGATAGAGCAGTTCTTC.

This chain connects TRBV30 to TRBJ2-7; 9 bases line up with TRBD2. CDR1 and CDR2 from the germline V gene are GTSNPN and SVGIG (reference sequence). Germline trimming cut 0 bases from V and 2 bases from J; bases unmatched to any gene: 11. The CDR3 is 17 amino acids. CDR3 nucleotides: TGTGCCTGGAGTGTACGGGAGTTAGCGGGAGTTGCCTACGAGCAGTACTTC. This gives the protein CAWSVRELAGVAYEQYF.

This clone was seen once. The chain carries TRBV7-9 and TRBJ2-2; the D is unclear. CDR1 and CDR2 (germline): SEHNR, FQNEAQ (reference sequence). This CDR3 contains 16 residues. V was trimmed by 0 bases and J by 0 bases, leaving 8 bases between them. In DNA, the CDR3 is TGTGCCAGCAGCTTAGCCTACGGGCCGAACACCGGGGAGCTGTTTTTT. Residues: CASSLAYGPNTGELFF.

This chain uses TRBV29-1 with TRBJ2-7, with D perhaps matching TRBD2 (6 bases). The V end lost 7 bases, the J end lost 2 bases, and 15 bases lay between the germline ends. Germline V lookup: CDR1 SQVTM, CDR2 ANQGSEA. This CDR3 has 13 residues. DNA for the CDR3: TGCAGCGCGGGGCACCGGGGGACCTACGAGCAGTACTTC. As protein: CSAGHRGTYEQYF.

The chain combines TRBV7-2 with TRBJ2-7; possibly TRBD1 for D (6 bases). The germline CDR1 and CDR2 sequences are SGHTA and FQGNSA. Trimming left V 5 bases short and J 6 bases short, with 11 bases between. The CDR3 consists of 12 residues. The CDR3 nucleotides are TGTGCCAGCAGCCTACAGGGCCCCGAGCAGTACTTC. This codes for CASSLQGPEQYF.

The chain is built from TRBV7-2 and TRBJ1-4; 10 bases line up with TRBD1. Germline V gene lookup returns CDR1 SGHTA and CDR2 FQGNSA. The V and J ends lost 5 bases and 14 bases, in that order; junction bases with no gene match: 5. The CDR3 length is 12 residues. CDR3 residues: CASSRDRGLLFF. DNA of the CDR3: TGTGCCAGCAGCCGGGACAGGGGTCTGCTGTTTTTT. Full variable domain (missing parts from reference TRBV7-2 and TRBJ1-4): GAGVSQSPSNKVTEKGKDVELRCDPISGHTALYWYRQSLGQGLEFLIYFQGNSAPDKSGLPSDRFSAERTGGSVSTLTIQRTQQEDSAVYLCASSRDRGLLFFGSGTQLSVL.

This clone was found once. The rearrangement links TRBV5-1 to TRBJ2-7; D may be TRBD2 (5 bases). This CDR3 has 15 amino acids. Germline V gene sequence: CDR1 SGHRS, CDR2 YFSETQ. V was shortened by 1 base and J by 3 bases, with 14 bases between the two germline ends. Here the CDR3 reads CASSLLVGSYYEQYF. The CDR3 bases are TGCGCCAGCAGCTTGTTGGTAGGGAGCTACTACGAGCAGTACTTC.

V and J are TRBV19 and TRBJ2-1; a weak D match, TRBD2 (6 bases). V was clipped by 6 bases and J by 4 bases, with 10 bases between them. The CDR3 is 13 residues long. Per germline, CDR1 LNHDA and CDR2 SQIVND (reference sequence). The DNA for the CDR3 is TGTGCCAGTAGGCGGGGCTTGTACAATGAGCAGTTCTTC. It specifies CASRRGLYNEQFF.